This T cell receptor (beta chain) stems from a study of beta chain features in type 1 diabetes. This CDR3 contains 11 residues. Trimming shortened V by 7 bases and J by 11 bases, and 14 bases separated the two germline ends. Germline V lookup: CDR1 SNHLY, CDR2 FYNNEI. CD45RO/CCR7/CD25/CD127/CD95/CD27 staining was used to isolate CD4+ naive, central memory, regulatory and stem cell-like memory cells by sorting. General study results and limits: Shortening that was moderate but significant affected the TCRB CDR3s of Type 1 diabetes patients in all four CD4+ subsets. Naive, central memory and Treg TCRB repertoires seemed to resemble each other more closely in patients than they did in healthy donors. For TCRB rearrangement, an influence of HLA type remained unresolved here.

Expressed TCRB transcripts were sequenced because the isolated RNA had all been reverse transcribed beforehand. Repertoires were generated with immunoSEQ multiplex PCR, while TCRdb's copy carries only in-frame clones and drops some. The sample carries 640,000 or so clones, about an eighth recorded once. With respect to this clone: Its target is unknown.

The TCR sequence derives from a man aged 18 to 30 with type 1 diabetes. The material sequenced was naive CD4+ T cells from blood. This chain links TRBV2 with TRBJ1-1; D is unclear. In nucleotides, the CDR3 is TGTGCCAGCATCGAACCCCCAGTTGCTTTCTTT. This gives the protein CASIEPPVAFF.